This T cell receptor (beta chain) was recovered during a study of shared clonotypes between healthy human individuals. Background on the study: The plates for each donor numbered three CD4 naive, three CD4 memory, two CD8 naive and one CD8 memory. The study's findings and limits: Naive subsets tended to show greater estimated richness than memory subsets.

Trimming took off 3 bases at V and 1 base at J, with 12 bases between the two ends. CDR3 length: 16 residues. Germline CDR1 and CDR2: LNHNV and YYDKDF (reference sequence). Comment on this clone: Its target is unknown.

Caucasian adults residing in Nashville, Tennessee made up all the donors. Profiled with immunoSEQ multiplex PCR; TCRdb holds only in-frame clones, not every one. The sample includes about 1.1 million clones, approximately 80% seen only once; the top ten take 0.7% to 0.95%. V usage is TRBV15 and J usage is TRBJ2-2; either TRBD1 or TRBD2 may fit D (5 bases each). The clonotype was recovered from a man between 18 and 29 years old in good health. Some clones in this sample may be carry-over from other donors' samples. Sequenced material: memory CD4+ T cells from PBMCs. Described subset: CD45RA-negative fraction. The CDR3 sequence: CATSSTGAQNTGELFF. DNA of the CDR3: TGTGCCACCAGCAGCACCGGGGCTCAGAACACCGGGGAGCTGTTTTTT.